The 15 T cell receptor beta chains in this list originate from one sample, sequenced in a study of shared clonotypes between healthy human individuals. Generated by immunoSEQ multiplex PCR, the TCRdb table keeps only in-frame clones and is missing some. The sample lists 97,000 or so clones, 40% to 55% occurring once. The sample was PBMCs. The receptors come from a woman in her thirties or forties in good health. Some clones in this sample may be carry-over from other donors' samples.

The J gene is TRBJ1-5, the V gene TRBV11-2, with a weak D call TRBD1 (5 bases). This CDR3 is built from 13 residues. Germline values: CDR1 SGHAT, CDR2 FQNNGV. V was pared by 5 bases and J by 7 bases, with 12 bases between. This CDR3 reads CASSEARGQPQHF. The CDR3 nucleotides are TGTGCCAGCAGCGAGGCTAGGGGCCAGCCCCAGCATTTT. Using reference TRBV11-2 and TRBJ1-5 for the parts outside the CDR3, the full variable domain is EAGVAQSPRYKIIEKRQSVAFWCNPISGHATLYWYQQILGQGPKLLIQFQNNGVVDDSQLPKDRFSAERLKGVDSTLKIQPAKLEDSAVYLCASSEARGQPQHFGDGTRLSIL.

The V call is TRBV30, the J call TRBJ1-5, with D possibly being TRBD1 (5 bases). The CDR3 has 14 residues. Germline V lookup: CDR1 GTSNPN, CDR2 SVGIG (reference sequence). Trimming shortened V by 5 bases and J by 2 bases, and 13 bases separated the two germline ends. DNA for the CDR3: TGTGCCTGGGCCGAGGGGTTACGCAATCAGCCCCAGCATTTT. Protein sequence: CAWAEGLRNQPQHF.

This clone was seen only once. CDR3 in amino acids: CASSSLRDYGYTF. The CDR3 coding sequence is TGTGCCAGCAGCTCCCTCCGGGACTATGGCTACACCTTC. The chain couples TRBV6-5 to TRBJ1-2; D gene uncertain. This CDR3 has 13 amino acids. The germline V gene has CDR1 MNHEY and CDR2 SVGAGI. The V end was cut by 6 bases, the J end by 3 bases, with 11 bases between.

The V call is TRBV7-9, the J call TRBJ2-7, with no clear D. Trimming cost V 5 bases and J 0 bases, with 11 bases left between them. This CDR3 comprises 14 residues. Germline CDR1 and CDR2: SEHNR and FQNEAQ (reference sequence). The DNA for the CDR3 is TGTGCCAGCAGCCACCCGGACCGCTCCTACGAGCAGTACTTC. Its translation: CASSHPDRSYEQYF.

This chain connects TRBV7-9 to TRBJ2-7; 10 bases match TRBD2. Germline V gene lookup returns CDR1 SEHNR and CDR2 FQNEAQ (reference sequence). This CDR3 is 16 amino acids long. J gave up 4 bases and V 1 base, and 7 bases lay outside the gene matches. The CDR3 protein is CASSLGGTSVLYEQYF. The CDR3 DNA reads as TGTGCCAGCAGCTTAGGGGGGACTAGCGTCTTATACGAGCAGTACTTC. The whole variable domain, filled in from reference TRBV7-9 and TRBJ2-7, reads DTGVSQNPRHKITKRGQNVTFRCDPISEHNRLYWYRQTLGQGPEFLTYFQNEAQLEKSRLLSDRFSAERPKGSFSTLEIQRTEQGDSAMYLCASSLGGTSVLYEQYFGPGTRLTVT.

This clone was detected many times. The chain is built from TRBV11-2 and TRBJ2-1, with unresolved D. There are 13 residues in the CDR3. The germline gives CDR1 SGHAT, CDR2 FQNNGV. V lost 5 bases, J lost 8 bases, and 13 bases lay in between. The DNA of the CDR3 is TGTGCCAGCAGCAGAAGAGGTTGGGATGAGCAGTTCTTC. It translates to CASSRRGWDEQFF.

CDR3 residues: CAWSVHKGVYGYTF. CDR3 DNA: TGTGCCTGGAGTGTACATAAGGGCGTCTATGGCTACACCTTC. The V gene is TRBV30, the J gene TRBJ1-2; no reliable D call. Per germline, CDR1 GTSNPN and CDR2 SVGIG (reference sequence). CDR3 size: 14 residues. V was clipped by 0 bases and J by 4 bases, with 12 bases between them. The full variable domain, with the rest looked up from reference TRBV30 and TRBJ1-2, is SQTIHQWPATLVQPVGSPLSLECTVEGTSNPNLYWYRQAAGRGLQLLFYSVGIGQISSEVPQNLSASRPQDRQFILSSKKLLLSDSGFYLCAWSVHKGVYGYTFGSGTRLTVV.

This clone was observed a handful of times. The chain has TRBV19 and TRBJ1-1; D is undetermined. The CDR3 has 17 amino acids. Trimming left V 3 bases short and J 3 bases short, with 20 bases between. Germline lookup yields CDR1 LNHDA and CDR2 SQIVND (reference sequence). The CDR3 nucleotides are TGTGCCAGTAGTATCGGGCAGGCCTCGGCACCGGACACTGAAGCTTTCTTT. Translating gives CASSIGQASAPDTEAFF.

The CDR3 nucleotides read TGCGCCAGCGGGAGCGGGAACTACAATGAGCAGTTCTTC. Protein product: CASGSGNYNEQFF. V gene TRBV5-1 combines with J gene TRBJ2-1; 7 bases align to TRBD2. CDR1 SGHRS and CDR2 YFSETQ come from the germline V gene. This CDR3 contains 13 residues. With V trimmed by 7 bases and J by 3 bases, 4 bases remained unmatched.

The V and J genes are TRBV7-6 and TRBJ1-1, with unresolved D. Per germline, CDR1 SGHVS and CDR2 FNYEAQ. The CDR3 covers 13 residues. Trimming took off 2 bases at V and 1 base at J, with 5 bases between the two ends. The CDR3 is CASSLSRNTEAFF. CDR3 bases: TGTGCCAGCAGCTTAAGTAGGAACACTGAAGCTTTCTTT.

This sequence joins TRBV18 and TRBJ2-7; 7 bases fit TRBD1. Losses at the gene ends were 3 bases for V and 6 bases for J; bases not matched to a gene: 8. The CDR3 spans 14 residues. The V gene's germline CDR1 is KGHSH and CDR2 LQKENI. The CDR3: CASSPGQVNSEQYF. CDR3 DNA: TGTGCCAGCTCACCCGGACAGGTGAACTCCGAGCAGTACTTC.

Many counts were recorded for this clone. This chain joins TRBV11-3 and TRBJ2-5; tentative D call: TRBD2 (5 bases). Trimming shortened V by 5 bases and J by 5 bases, and 12 bases separated the two germline ends. CDR1 and CDR2 (germline): SGHNT, YENEEA. This CDR3 comprises 13 residues. The CDR3 DNA follows: TGTGCCAGCAGCCAGCGGCCAAGGGAGACCCAGTACTTC. It is translated as CASSQRPRETQYF.

This clone was recorded many times. The chain uses TRBV30 and TRBJ2-1, with TRBD1 matching over 7 bases. The CDR3 loop spans 13 amino acids. Per the germline V gene, CDR1 is GTSNPN and CDR2 is SVGIG (reference sequence). Losses at the gene ends were 0 bases for V and 7 bases for J; bases not matched to a gene: 3. The chain's CDR3 is CAWSVHRGNEQFF. CDR3 sequence (DNA): TGTGCCTGGAGTGTGCACAGGGGAAATGAGCAGTTCTTC.

This clone was recorded once. The chain carries TRBV5-1 and TRBJ2-5; D is possibly TRBD2 (6 bases). The J call may be mistaken, given a closer DNA end match to TRBJ2-7. Germline V gene lookup returns CDR1 SGHRS and CDR2 YFSETQ. This CDR3 has 13 amino acids. The CDR3 sequence is CASRRPGAYEQYF. CDR3 sequence (DNA): TGCGCCAGCCGCCGGCCGGGAGCCTACGAGCAGTACTTC.

The table lists this clone with many counts. The same CDR3 can be traced to other DNA sequences in this sample. The chain links TRBV7-3 to TRBJ1-1; D not certain. The germline V and J ends were trimmed by 4 bases and 0 bases, with 6 bases remaining between them. Germline CDR1 SGHTA, CDR2 FQGTGA. The CDR3 consists of 13 residues. The DNA of the CDR3 is TGTGCCAGCAGCTATACAATGAACACTGAAGCTTTCTTT. Residues: CASSYTMNTEAFF.